This T cell receptor (beta chain) appears in the sequencing data of a study of CD8 T cells in Susac syndrome. Reverse transcription of roughly 0.5 to 1 ug RNA was carried out with random hexamers. TCRdb reprocessed the immunoSEQ multiplex PCR reads with MiXCR, giving one entry per CDR3 protein. The sample includes 50,000 to 60,000 distinct CDR3 sequences, 90% to 95% of them seen just once. In blood CD8+ and CD4+ T cells, TCR beta underwent sequencing. While CD8+ and CD4+ T cells were isolated negatively, TEMRA cells were enriched by FACS. J gave up 1 base and V 7 bases, and 8 bases lay outside the gene matches. This CDR3 region has 15 residues. Germline V gives CDR1 SGHTA, CDR2 FQGNSA.

The chain is built from TRBV7-2 and TRBJ2-3; 7 bases fit TRBD1. This TCR derives from a human donor in good health. Sequences were obtained from CD8+ T cells from PBMCs. The CDR3, as DNA: TGTGCCAGCACTAATACCGACAGGGGCACAGATACGCAGTATTTT. Protein: CASTNTDRGTDTQYF.